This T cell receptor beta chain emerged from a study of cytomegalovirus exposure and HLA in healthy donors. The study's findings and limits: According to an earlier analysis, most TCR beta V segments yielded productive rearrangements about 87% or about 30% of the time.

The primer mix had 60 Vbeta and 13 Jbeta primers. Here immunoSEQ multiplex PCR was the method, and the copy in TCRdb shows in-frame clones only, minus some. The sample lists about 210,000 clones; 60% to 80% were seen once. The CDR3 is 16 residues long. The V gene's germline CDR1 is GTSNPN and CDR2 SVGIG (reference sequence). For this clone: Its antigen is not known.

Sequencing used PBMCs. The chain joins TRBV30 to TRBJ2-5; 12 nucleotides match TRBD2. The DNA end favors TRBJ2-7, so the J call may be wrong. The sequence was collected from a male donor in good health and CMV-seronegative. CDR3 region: CAWSFLGLAGSYEQYF. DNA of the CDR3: TGTGCCTGGAGTTTCCTCGGACTAGCGGGATCCTACGAGCAGTACTTC.